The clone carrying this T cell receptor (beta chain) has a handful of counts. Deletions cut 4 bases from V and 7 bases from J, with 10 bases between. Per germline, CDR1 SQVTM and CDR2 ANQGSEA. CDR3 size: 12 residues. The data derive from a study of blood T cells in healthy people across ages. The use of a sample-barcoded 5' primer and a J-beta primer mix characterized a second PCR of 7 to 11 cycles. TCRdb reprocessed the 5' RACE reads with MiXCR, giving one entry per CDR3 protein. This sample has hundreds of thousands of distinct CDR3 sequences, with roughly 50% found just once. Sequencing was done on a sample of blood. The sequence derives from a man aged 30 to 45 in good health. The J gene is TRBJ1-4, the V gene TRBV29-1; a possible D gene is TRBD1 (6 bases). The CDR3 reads CSVAGESEKLFF. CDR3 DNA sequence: TGCAGCGTTGCAGGGGAAAGTGAAAAACTGTTTTTT.